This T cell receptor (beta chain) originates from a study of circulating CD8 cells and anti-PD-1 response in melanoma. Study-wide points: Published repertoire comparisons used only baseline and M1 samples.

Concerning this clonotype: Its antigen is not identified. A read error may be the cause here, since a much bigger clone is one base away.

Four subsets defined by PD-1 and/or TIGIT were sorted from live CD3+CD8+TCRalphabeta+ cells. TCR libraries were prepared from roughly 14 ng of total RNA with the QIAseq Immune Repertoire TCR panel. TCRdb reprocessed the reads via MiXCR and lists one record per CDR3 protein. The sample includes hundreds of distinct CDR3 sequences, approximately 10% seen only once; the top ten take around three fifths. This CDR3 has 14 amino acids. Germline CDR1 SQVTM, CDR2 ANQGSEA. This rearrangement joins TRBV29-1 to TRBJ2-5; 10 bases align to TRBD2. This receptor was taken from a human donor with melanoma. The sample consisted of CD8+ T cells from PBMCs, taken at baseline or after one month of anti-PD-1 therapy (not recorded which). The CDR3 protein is CSVEPSGGGETLYF. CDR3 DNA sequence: TGCAGCGTTGAACCTAGCGGGGGCGGAGAGACCCTGTACTTC.